Here is one T cell receptor (beta chain) with its context. This clone was observed a single time. The antigen this receptor binds is unknown. Per-base qualities were not stored, and no clone one base away is much larger. From the germline V gene, CDR1 is MNHEY and CDR2 is SVGAGI. From its cysteine to its phenylalanine, the CDR3 spans 15 amino acids. Just CDR3 DNA is preserved here, 45 bases in frame from base 1. The V end gives up 5 bases and the J end 3 bases, leaving 5 bases in the junction not matched to a gene. The data were taken from a study of blood T cell repertoires in COVID-19 (dated by TCRdb to the early 2020s). Turning to the overall study: The collaborator samples originated in the United States, Italy and Spain and spanned the acute and convalescent phases of COVID-19. The material from the prospective study consisted of cDNA or gDNA derived from T cells, B-cell-depleted T cells, or PBMCs. The dataset comprised deeply sampled blood TCRbeta repertoires from subjects exposed to, actively infected with, or recovered from COVID-19. The repertoires were released in a freely available public database intended as a resource for research on the immune response to SARS-CoV-2. The samples were drawn from the first 160 participants of the ongoing ImmuneRACE study and from roughly 1,300 subjects provided by 6 global collaborators. Sample metadata almost always included a de-identified subject ID, COVID-19 status, age in years and sex. Where HLA class I and class II types were available, the types were taken from metadata supplied by the sample provider, not from assay-based typing. What the study reported, not specific to this receptor: The quantity of clinical and demographic metadata differed by source and by participant and was supplied without curation.

Collaborating institutions collected whole blood in K2EDTA tubes following their own protocols. For TCRbeta analysis, collaborators shipped samples as frozen whole blood, isolated PBMCs, or DNA extracted from either of those sample types. TCRbeta CDR3 regions were amplified from genomic DNA using the immunoSEQ Assay, a bias-controlled multiplex PCR. The authors' pipeline ran thus. The number of nucleated cells in each sample was estimated by amplification of reference gene primers within the assay. To quantify the absolute abundance of each unique TCRbeta CDR3 rearrangement, sequence reads were collapsed and filtered. Productive Simpson clonality was computed per sample as the square root of Simpson's diversity index over productive rearrangements. Held by TCRdb, this immuneACCESS table contains in-frame sequences only and omits some clones. Under half of the omission traces to an unresolved V gene where checked; the cause of the rest is unknown. Clonal size and the V and J genes are those of that table, whereas D and trimming came from the DNA. In all, the sample holds some 71,000 clones, and around 87% of those were seen once. The ten most abundant clones make up roughly 4.8% of the sample.

Sequencing was done on a sample of peripheral blood. This sequence uses TRBV6-5 and TRBJ2-2, with TRBD1 matching 8 junction bases. The TCR sequence derives from a man aged 50 or older with acute or convalescent COVID-19. The DNA sequence follows: TGTGCCAGCAGTCGCAGGGGGCCGCACACCGGGGAGCTGTTTTTT. The resulting protein is CASSRRGPHTGELFF.